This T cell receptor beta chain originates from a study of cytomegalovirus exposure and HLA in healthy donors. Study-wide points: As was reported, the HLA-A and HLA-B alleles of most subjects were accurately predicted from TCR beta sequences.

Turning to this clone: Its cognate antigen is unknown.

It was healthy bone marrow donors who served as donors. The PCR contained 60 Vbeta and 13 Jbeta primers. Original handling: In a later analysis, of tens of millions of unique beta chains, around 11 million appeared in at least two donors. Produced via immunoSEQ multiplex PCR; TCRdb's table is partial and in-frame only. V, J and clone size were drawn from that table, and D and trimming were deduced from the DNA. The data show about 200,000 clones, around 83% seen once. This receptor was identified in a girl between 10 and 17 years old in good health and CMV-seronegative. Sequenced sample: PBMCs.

In nucleotides, the CDR3 is TGTGCCAGCAGTCTGAGGGGGCGAGGCTACACCTTC. Translated, it gives CASSLRGRGYTF. This chain connects TRBV28 to TRBJ1-2; TRBD1 agrees at 7 bases. The CDR3 extends over 12 amino acids. Germline V lookup: CDR1 MDHEN, CDR2 SYDVKM. V trimming: 5 bases; J trimming: 8 bases; junction bases outside the gene matches: 5.